The 20 T cell receptor beta chains presented below share a single source sample, sequenced in a study of Graves' ophthalmopathy and Graves' hyperthyroidism. Using RNA transcripts, the TCR beta CDR3 regions were amplified. Following a first-round RT-PCR that used HTBI primers, a second-round multiplex PCR was carried out. TCRdb passed the multiplex PCR reads through MiXCR, listing each CDR3 protein once. Of hundreds of thousands of distinct CDR3 sequences in the sample, about 16% were seen once. The source material was peripheral blood. These receptors originate from a woman aged 18 to 35 with stable Graves' hyperthyroidism.

This clonotype was counted a few times. This chain connects TRBV3-1 to TRBJ1-1, with 7 bases identical to TRBD1. After removal of 2 bases from V and 8 bases from J, the junction contained 5 bases not matched to a gene. CDR1 and CDR2 (germline): LGHDT, YNNKEL (reference sequence). The length of the CDR3 is 13 residues. CDR3 sequence reads: CASSQWDSGEAFF. As DNA, the CDR3 is TGTGCCAGCAGCCAATGGGACAGCGGGGAAGCTTTCTTT.

The rearrangement uses TRBV5-1 and TRBJ1-1; D unclear. V was cut by 0 bases and J by 5 bases, with 14 bases left in between. The CDR3 has 15 amino acids. Germline V lookup: CDR1 SGHRS, CDR2 YFSETQ. CDR3: CASSLDPGDRTEAFF. CDR3 coding DNA: TGCGCCAGCAGCTTGGATCCGGGAGATAGGACTGAAGCTTTCTTT.

The chain is built from TRBV7-2 and TRBJ1-1; maybe TRBD1 (5 bases). CDR3 length equals 15 residues. Germline-derived CDR1 and CDR2 are SGHTA and FQGNSA. V lost 0 bases and J lost 1, with 9 bases in between. CDR3 coding DNA: TGTGCCAGCAGCTTAGCATGGCAGGGGAACACTGAAGCTTTCTTT. Translation: CASSLAWQGNTEAFF.

This clonotype was counted many times. This sequence joins TRBV12-3 or TRBV12-4 and TRBJ2-2; TRBD2 is a possible D gene (5 bases). The CDR3 has 16 amino acids. V was clipped by 5 bases and J by 8 bases, with 21 bases between them. The CDR3 here is CASSPQSGVPMGELFF. CDR3 in DNA: TGTGCCAGCAGTCCTCAATCCGGGGTACCGATGGGGGAGCTGTTTTTT.

This clonotype showed up many times. The gene calls are TRBV2 and TRBJ1-1, with 8 bases that match TRBD1. Per the germline V gene, CDR1 is SNHLY and CDR2 is FYNNEI. Trimming removed 6 bases from V and 10 bases from J; junction bases left unmatched: 10. The CDR3 has 13 amino acids. The DNA for the CDR3 is TGTGCCAGCAGGGAGGACAGGGCAGGGGGAGCTTTCTTT. This encodes CASREDRAGGAFF.

This clonotype was counted only a few times. This chain joins TRBV3-1 and TRBJ1-1; D gene ambiguous. Trimming removed 4 bases at V and 0 bases at J, with 6 bases between. The CDR3 loop spans 13 amino acids. The germline V gene has CDR1 LGHDT and CDR2 YNNKEL (reference sequence). The CDR3 is CASSPQMNTEAFF. CDR3 DNA: TGTGCCAGCAGCCCCCAAATGAACACTGAAGCTTTCTTT.

There are many counts of this clonotype. The rearrangement links TRBV19 to TRBJ1-5, with TRBD1 matching 7 bases. The ends lost 3 bases at V and 7 bases at J; junction bases unmatched: 12. Germline V gives CDR1 LNHDA, CDR2 SQIVND (reference sequence). The CDR3 has 16 amino acids. In DNA, the CDR3 is TGTGCCAGTAGTATTCTTATTCAGGGGGTTCGACAGCCCCAGCATTTT. Protein sequence: CASSILIQGVRQPQHF.

This clonotype occurred many times. The chain recombines TRBV6-5 with TRBJ2-7; tentative D call: TRBD2 (5 bases). The CDR3 is made up of 12 amino acids. Per the germline V gene, CDR1 is MNHEY and CDR2 is SVGAGI. V dropped 2 bases and J dropped 7 bases, with 9 bases sitting between them. The CDR3 sequence is CASSYLAGEQYF. In DNA form, the CDR3 reads TGTGCCAGCAGTTACCTCGCGGGTGAGCAGTACTTC.

This clonotype was found many times. The V and J genes are TRBV7-9 and TRBJ2-7; D possibly uses TRBD1 or TRBD2 (5 bases each). CDR3 length: 14 amino acids. CDR1 and CDR2 (germline): SEHNR, FQNEAQ (reference sequence). V was cut by 7 bases and J by 2 bases, with 15 bases left in between. The CDR3 loop reads CASNPGPSTYEQYF. The CDR3 nucleotides are TGTGCCAGCAACCCGGGACCGTCAACCTACGAGCAGTACTTC. Full variable domain (missing parts from reference TRBV7-9 and TRBJ2-7): DTGVSQNPRHKITKRGQNVTFRCDPISEHNRLYWYRQTLGQGPEFLTYFQNEAQLEKSRLLSDRFSAERPKGSFSTLEIQRTEQGDSAMYLCASNPGPSTYEQYFGPGTRLTVT.

This clonotype has just a few counts. J is TRBJ1-3 and V is TRBV20-1; no reliable D call. The CDR3 covers 14 residues. Trimming pared 1 base from V and 0 bases from J, leaving 7 bases between. Per the germline V gene, CDR1 is DFQATT and CDR2 is SNEGSKA (reference sequence). DNA for the CDR3: TGCAGTGCTAGAGTCGGGAACTCTGGAAACACCATATATTTT. Protein sequence: CSARVGNSGNTIYF.

This clonotype was seen repeatedly, ten times or more. The chain couples TRBV6-1 to TRBJ1-5; D unresolved. The CDR3 spans 14 residues. Germline loops: CDR1 MNHNS, CDR2 SASEGT. Trimming stripped 1 base from V and 1 base from J, with 5 bases between. The DNA of the CDR3 is TGTGCCAGCAGTGAAGGCGACAGCAATCAGCCCCAGCATTTT. Its protein is CASSEGDSNQPQHF.

This clonotype was seen many times. V usage is TRBV20-1 and J usage is TRBJ2-7; maybe TRBD2 (5 bases). CDR3 length: 15 amino acids. Trimming stripped 0 bases from V and 1 base from J, with 13 bases between. Germline-derived CDR1 and CDR2 are DFQATT and SNEGSKA (reference sequence). This CDR3 reads CSARDTRVRSYEQYF. The CDR3 DNA reads as TGCAGTGCTAGAGATACTAGGGTGAGGTCCTACGAGCAGTACTTC.

This clonotype was counted only a few times. The chain uses TRBV4-2 and TRBJ2-5; D could derive from TRBD1 or TRBD2 (5 bases each). Trimming shortened V by 4 bases and J by 1 base, and 10 bases separated the two germline ends. This CDR3 comprises 14 residues. CDR1 is LGHNA, CDR2 YNFKEQ, per germline. CDR3 protein: CASSLRDGQETQYF. The CDR3 region has the DNA TGTGCCAGCAGCCTAAGGGACGGCCAAGAGACCCAGTACTTC.

This clonotype was counted many times. This chain connects TRBV6-2 or TRBV6-3 to TRBJ1-1; D not certain. V was trimmed by 4 bases and J by 1 base, leaving 10 bases between them. The CDR3 is made up of 14 amino acids. Germline CDR1 and CDR2: MNHEY and SVGEGT. CDR3: CASSFGLGNTEAFF. In DNA form, the CDR3 reads TGTGCCAGCAGTTTCGGACTGGGGAACACTGAAGCTTTCTTT.

The V and J genes are TRBV11-1 and TRBJ2-2, with D maybe TRBD2 (5 bases). Germline CDR1 SGHAT, CDR2 FQDESV (reference sequence). The V gene lost 0 bases and the J gene lost 2 bases, with 10 bases spanning the gap. The CDR3 length is 16 residues. The CDR3 region is CASSLAKLVNTGELFF. The CDR3 bases are TGTGCCAGCAGCTTAGCAAAACTAGTTAACACCGGGGAGCTGTTTTTT. The full variable domain, completed using reference TRBV11-1 and TRBJ2-2, is EAEVAQSPRYKITEKSQAVAFWCDPISGHATLYWYRQILGQGPELLVQFQDESVVDDSQLPKDRFSAERLKGVDSTLKIQPAELGDSAMYLCASSLAKLVNTGELFFGEGSRLTVL.

This clonotype has at least ten counts. V and J are TRBV24-1 and TRBJ2-7; D perhaps matches TRBD2 (5 bases). The germline V and J ends were trimmed by 3 bases and 5 bases, with 16 bases remaining between them. Germline V gene sequence: CDR1 KGHDR, CDR2 SFDVKD. The CDR3 is 15 amino acids. CDR3 loop: CATSDTLAHRDEQYF. The CDR3 DNA is TGTGCCACCAGTGATACCCTAGCTCATCGGGACGAGCAGTACTTC.

In this sample, this clonotype turned up many times. The genes are TRBV6-2 or TRBV6-3 and TRBJ1-6; a weak D match, TRBD1 (5 bases). Germline assignment: CDR1 MNHEY and CDR2 SVGEGT. This CDR3 has 15 amino acids. With 0 bases removed from V and 5 bases from J, the gap between germline ends came to 8 bases. CDR3 protein: CASSYSTENNSPLHF. DNA of the CDR3: TGTGCCAGCAGTTACTCGACAGAGAATAATTCACCCCTCCACTTT.

In this sample, this clonotype turned up many times. This rearrangement joins TRBV6-1 to TRBJ1-2, with D unclear. The CDR3 is made up of 13 amino acids. V shed 8 bases and J shed 8 bases, with 18 bases lying between them. CDR1 and CDR2 from the germline V gene are MNHNS and SASEGT. CDR3 coding DNA: TGTGCCAGCTCTCCGGACGGCCTAGCCGGCTACACCTTC. The encoded protein is CASSPDGLAGYTF.

This clonotype was counted at least ten times. This chain connects TRBV6-1 to TRBJ1-5, with TRBD1 matching over 7 bases. V shed 6 bases, J shed 7 bases, and the junction held 9 bases outside the gene matches. The CDR3 totals 14 residues. CDR1 is MNHNS and CDR2 is SASEGT in the germline V gene. The CDR3 is CASRLRQGRQPQHF. CDR3 coding DNA: TGTGCCAGCAGACTCAGACAGGGTCGGCAGCCCCAGCATTTT.

The chain carries TRBV15 and TRBJ1-2; D gene uncertain. Germline CDR1 and CDR2: LNHNV and YYDKDF (reference sequence). The length of the CDR3 is 15 residues. The V end was cut by 2 bases, the J end by 4 bases, with 14 bases between. This CDR3 reads CATSRPTEGIYGYTF. The CDR3 coding sequence is TGTGCCACCAGCAGACCCACCGAGGGCATCTATGGCTACACCTTC.